The text below deals with one T cell receptor (beta chain). Antigen: not known. The data belong to a study of blood T cells in healthy people across ages. General study points: Among T cells, TCR beta diversity per million cells dropped roughly linearly as age rose.

This CDR3 has 14 residues. In germline, CDR1 is SEHNR, CDR2 FQNEAQ (reference sequence). Primers used in a second PCR of about 6 to 12 cycles were a sample-barcoded 5' primer and a J-beta primer mix. Each of the cDNA molecules was tagged by a template-switch adaptor with 12 random nucleotides. TCRdb used MiXCR to reprocess the 5' RACE reads, holding one entry per CDR3 protein. The sample contains just over 800,000 distinct CDR3 sequences, around 62% of which appear only once. This TCR was recovered from a man aged 25 to 45 in good health. The chain uses TRBV7-9 and TRBJ2-5; D remains ambiguous. The DNA end favors TRBJ2-7, so the J call may be wrong. Sequenced material: blood. This CDR3 is CASSSWINAYEQYF. The DNA for the CDR3 is TGTGCCAGCAGCTCCTGGATAAACGCCTACGAGCAGTACTTC.